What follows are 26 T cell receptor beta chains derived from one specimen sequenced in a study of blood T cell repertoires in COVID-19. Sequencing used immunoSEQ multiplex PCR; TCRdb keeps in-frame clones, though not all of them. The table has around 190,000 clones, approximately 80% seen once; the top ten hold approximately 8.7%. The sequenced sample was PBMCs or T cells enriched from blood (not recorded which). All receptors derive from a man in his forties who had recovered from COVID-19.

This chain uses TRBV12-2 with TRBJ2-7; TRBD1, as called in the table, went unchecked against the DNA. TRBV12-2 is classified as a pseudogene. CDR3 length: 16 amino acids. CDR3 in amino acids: CASRSLTLGQAGEQYF. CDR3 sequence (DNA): TGTGCAAGTCGCTCTCTTACACTTGGACAGGCCGGGGAGCAGTACTTC.

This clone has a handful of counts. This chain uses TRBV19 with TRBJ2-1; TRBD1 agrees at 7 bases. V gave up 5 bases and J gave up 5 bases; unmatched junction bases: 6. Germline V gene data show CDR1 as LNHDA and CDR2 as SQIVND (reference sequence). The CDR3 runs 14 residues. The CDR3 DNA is TGTGCCAGTAGTCCTCAACAGGGGAACAATGAGCAGTTCTTC. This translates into CASSPQQGNNEQFF.

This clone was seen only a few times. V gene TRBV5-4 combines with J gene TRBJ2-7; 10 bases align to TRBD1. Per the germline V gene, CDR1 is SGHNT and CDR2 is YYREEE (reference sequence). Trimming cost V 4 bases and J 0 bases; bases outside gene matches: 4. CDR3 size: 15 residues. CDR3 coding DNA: TGTGCCAGCAGCGGGCGGGACAGGGGCTCCTACGAGCAGTACTTC. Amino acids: CASSGRDRGSYEQYF.

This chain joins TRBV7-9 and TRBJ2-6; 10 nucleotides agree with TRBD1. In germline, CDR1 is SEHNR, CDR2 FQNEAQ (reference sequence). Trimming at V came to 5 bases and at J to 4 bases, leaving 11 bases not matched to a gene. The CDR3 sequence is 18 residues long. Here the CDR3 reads CASSPAGQGSLGANVLTF. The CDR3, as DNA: TGTGCCAGCAGCCCTGCGGGACAGGGGTCGTTGGGGGCCAACGTCCTGACTTTC.

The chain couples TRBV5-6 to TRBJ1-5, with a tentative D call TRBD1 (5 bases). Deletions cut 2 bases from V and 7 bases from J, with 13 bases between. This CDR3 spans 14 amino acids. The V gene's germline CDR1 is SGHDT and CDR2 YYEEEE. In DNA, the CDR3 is TGTGCCAGCAGCTTAAGGGGCCCAAGACAGCCCCAGCATTTT. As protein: CASSLRGPRQPQHF.

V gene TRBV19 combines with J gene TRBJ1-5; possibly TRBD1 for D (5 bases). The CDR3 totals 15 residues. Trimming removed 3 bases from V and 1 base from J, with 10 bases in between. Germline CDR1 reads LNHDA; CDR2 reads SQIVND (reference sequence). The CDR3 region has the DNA TGTGCCAGTAGTATGGGGGGGTTGAGCAATCAGCCCCAGCATTTT. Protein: CASSMGGLSNQPQHF.

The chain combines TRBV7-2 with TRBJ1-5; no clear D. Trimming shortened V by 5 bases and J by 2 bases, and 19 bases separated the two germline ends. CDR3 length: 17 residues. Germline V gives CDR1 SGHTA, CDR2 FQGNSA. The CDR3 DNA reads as TGTGCCAGCAGCCACCGGAGGGCAAACCGGGGCAATCAGCCCCAGCATTTT. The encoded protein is CASSHRRANRGNQPQHF.

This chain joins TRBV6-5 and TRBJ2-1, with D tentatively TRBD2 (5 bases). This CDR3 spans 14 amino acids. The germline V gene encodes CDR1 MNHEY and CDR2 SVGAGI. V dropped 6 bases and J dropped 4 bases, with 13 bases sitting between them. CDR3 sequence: CASRDFQNYNEQFF. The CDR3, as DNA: TGTGCCAGCAGGGACTTCCAGAATTACAATGAGCAGTTCTTC.

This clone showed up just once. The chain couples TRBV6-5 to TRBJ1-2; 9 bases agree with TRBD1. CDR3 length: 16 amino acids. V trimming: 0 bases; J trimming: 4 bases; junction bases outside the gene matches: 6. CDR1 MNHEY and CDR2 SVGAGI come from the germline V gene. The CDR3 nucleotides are TGTGCCAGCAGTTACTCGTGGGGACAGGGCTCCTATGGCTACACCTTC. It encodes CASSYSWGQGSYGYTF.

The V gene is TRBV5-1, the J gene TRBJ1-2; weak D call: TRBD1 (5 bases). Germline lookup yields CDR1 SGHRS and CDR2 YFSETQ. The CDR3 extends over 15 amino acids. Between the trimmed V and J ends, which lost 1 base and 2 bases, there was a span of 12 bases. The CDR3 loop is CASSLMIQGNYGYTF. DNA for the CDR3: TGCGCCAGCAGCTTGATGATCCAGGGAAACTATGGCTACACCTTC. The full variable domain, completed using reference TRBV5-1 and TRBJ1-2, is KAGVTQTPRYLIKTRGQQVTLSCSPISGHRSVSWYQQTPGQGLQFLFEYFSETQRNKGNFPGRFSGRQFSNSRSEMNVSTLELGDSALYLCASSLMIQGNYGYTFGSGTRLTVV.

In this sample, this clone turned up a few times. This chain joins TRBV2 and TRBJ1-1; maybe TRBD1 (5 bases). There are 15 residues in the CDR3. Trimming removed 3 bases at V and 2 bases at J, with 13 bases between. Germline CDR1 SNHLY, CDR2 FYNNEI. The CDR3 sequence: CASSDVGQGNTEAFF. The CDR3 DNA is TGTGCCAGCAGTGACGTCGGTCAGGGCAACACTGAAGCTTTCTTT. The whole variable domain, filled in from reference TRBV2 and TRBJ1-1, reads EPEVTQTPSHQVTQMGQEVILRCVPISNHLYFYWYRQILGQKVEFLVSFYNNEISEKSEIFDDQFSVERPDGSNFTLKIRSTKLEDSAMYFCASSDVGQGNTEAFFGQGTRLTVV.

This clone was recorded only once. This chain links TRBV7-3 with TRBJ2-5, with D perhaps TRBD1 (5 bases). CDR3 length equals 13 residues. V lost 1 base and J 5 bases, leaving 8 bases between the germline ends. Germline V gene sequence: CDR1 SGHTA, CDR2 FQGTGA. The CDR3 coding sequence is TGTGCCAGCAGCTTAAGGTCAGGGGAGACCCAGTACTTC. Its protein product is CASSLRSGETQYF.

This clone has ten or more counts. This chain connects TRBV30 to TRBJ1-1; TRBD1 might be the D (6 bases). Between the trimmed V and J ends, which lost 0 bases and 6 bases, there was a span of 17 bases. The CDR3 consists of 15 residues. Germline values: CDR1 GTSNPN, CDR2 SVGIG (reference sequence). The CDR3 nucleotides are TGTGCCTGGAGTGTACGGGCGGGGGCGAGCGCTGAAGCTTTCTTT. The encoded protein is CAWSVRAGASAEAFF.

CDR3 DNA: TGTGCCAGCAGCTGGGGGGACTCTGAAGCTTTCTTT. Residues: CASSWGDSEAFF. The rearrangement links TRBV11-2 to TRBJ1-1, with a tentative D call TRBD1 (5 bases). Trimming removed 4 bases from V and 6 bases from J, with 9 bases in between. This CDR3 region has 12 residues. In germline, CDR1 is SGHAT, CDR2 FQNNGV.

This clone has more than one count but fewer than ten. The CDR3 DNA sequence: TGTGCCAGCAGGGGCAGTCAGAGCTCCTACAATGAGCAGTTCTTC. This translates into CASRGSQSSYNEQFF. V gene TRBV6-5 combines with J gene TRBJ2-1; unclear D gene. Trimming cost V 6 bases and J 0 bases, with 12 bases left between them. The germline V gene has CDR1 MNHEY and CDR2 SVGAGI. The CDR3 covers 15 residues.

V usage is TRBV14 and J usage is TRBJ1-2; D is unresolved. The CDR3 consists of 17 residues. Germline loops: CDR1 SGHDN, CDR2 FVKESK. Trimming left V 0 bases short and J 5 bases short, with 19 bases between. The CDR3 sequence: CASSQDQILGSRYGYTF. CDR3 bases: TGTGCCAGCAGCCAAGATCAGATTCTGGGCAGCCGATATGGCTACACCTTC.

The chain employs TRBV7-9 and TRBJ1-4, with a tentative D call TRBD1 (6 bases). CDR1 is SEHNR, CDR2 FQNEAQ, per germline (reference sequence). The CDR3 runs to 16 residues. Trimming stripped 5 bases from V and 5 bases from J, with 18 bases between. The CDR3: CASSKHPGTRNEKLFF. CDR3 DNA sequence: TGTGCCAGCAGCAAACACCCCGGGACACGGAATGAAAAACTGTTTTTT.

CDR3 loop: CASSFGTGNYGYTF. In DNA form, the CDR3 reads TGTGCCAGCAGCTTTGGGACAGGGAACTATGGCTACACCTTC. The V and J genes are TRBV7-2 and TRBJ1-2; 9 bases align to TRBD1. The CDR3 loop spans 14 amino acids. Germline V gene data show CDR1 as SGHTA and CDR2 as FQGNSA. V was clipped by 3 bases and J by 2 bases; unmatched bases: 1.

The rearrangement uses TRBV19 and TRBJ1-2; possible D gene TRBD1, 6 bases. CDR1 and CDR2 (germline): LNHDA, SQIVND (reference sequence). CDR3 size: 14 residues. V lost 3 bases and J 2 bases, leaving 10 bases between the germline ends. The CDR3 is CASSMGQGNYGYTF. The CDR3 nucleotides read TGTGCCAGTAGTATGGGGCAGGGGAACTATGGCTACACCTTC.

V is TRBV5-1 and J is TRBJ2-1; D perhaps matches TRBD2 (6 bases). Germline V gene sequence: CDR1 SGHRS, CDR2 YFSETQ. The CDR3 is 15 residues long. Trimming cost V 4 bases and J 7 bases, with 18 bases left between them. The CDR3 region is CASSDGRTTTNEQFF. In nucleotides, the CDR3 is TGCGCCAGCAGCGACGGACGGACTACTACTAATGAGCAGTTCTTC.

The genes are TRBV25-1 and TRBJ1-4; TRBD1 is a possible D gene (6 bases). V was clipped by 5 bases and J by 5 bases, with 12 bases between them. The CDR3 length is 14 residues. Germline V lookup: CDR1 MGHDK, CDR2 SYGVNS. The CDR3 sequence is CASSRGGANEKLFF. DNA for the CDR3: TGTGCCAGCAGTCGCGGGGGCGCGAATGAAAAACTGTTTTTT.

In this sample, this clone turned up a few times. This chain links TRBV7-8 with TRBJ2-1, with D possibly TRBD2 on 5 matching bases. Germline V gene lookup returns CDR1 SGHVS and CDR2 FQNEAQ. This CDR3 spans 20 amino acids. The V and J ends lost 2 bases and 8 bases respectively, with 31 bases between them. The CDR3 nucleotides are TGTGCCAGCAGCTTAATCGGAAAAATCTGGGCCACTCGTTCGAGGGATGAGCAGTTCTTC. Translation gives CASSLIGKIWATRSRDEQFF.

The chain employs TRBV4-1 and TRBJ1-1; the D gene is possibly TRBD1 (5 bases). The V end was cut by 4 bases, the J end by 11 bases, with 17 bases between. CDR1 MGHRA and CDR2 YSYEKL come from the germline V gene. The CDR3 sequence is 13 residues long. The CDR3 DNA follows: TGCGCCAGCAGCCCCAGCCATCCATCAGGGGCTTTCTTT. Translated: CASSPSHPSGAFF.

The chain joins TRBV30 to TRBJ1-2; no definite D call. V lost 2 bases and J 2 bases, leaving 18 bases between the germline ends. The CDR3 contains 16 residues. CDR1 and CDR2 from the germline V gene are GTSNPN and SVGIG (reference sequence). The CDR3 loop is CAWSPPIRGRNYGYTF. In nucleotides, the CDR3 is TGTGCCTGGAGTCCCCCCATCCGGGGAAGGAACTATGGCTACACCTTC.

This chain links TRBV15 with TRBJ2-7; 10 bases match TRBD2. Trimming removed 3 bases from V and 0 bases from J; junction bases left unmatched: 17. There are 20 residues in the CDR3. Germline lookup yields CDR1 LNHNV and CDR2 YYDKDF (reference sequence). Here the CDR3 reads CATSSDRVASGGPSSYEQYF. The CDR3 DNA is TGTGCCACCAGCAGTGACCGTGTGGCTAGCGGGGGCCCGAGCTCCTACGAGCAGTACTTC.

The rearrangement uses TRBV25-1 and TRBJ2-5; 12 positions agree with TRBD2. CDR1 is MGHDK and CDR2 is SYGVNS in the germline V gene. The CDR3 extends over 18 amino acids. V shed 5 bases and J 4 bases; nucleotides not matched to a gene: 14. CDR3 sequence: CASSSGLAGKGRRETQYF. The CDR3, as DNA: TGTGCCAGCAGTTCCGGACTAGCGGGGAAGGGAAGACGAGAGACCCAGTACTTC.